The 25 T cell receptor beta chains reported below all come from one sample, sequenced in a study of Ad26.COV2.S vaccination and SARS-CoV-2 variants. Treatment in this sample: around 19 received Ad26.COV2.S at low or high dose, single or two shots; five or six received placebo; per-sample allocation not given. Sampling was done on day 63 after the first vaccine or placebo injection. The data were produced by immunoSEQ multiplex PCR, yet TCRdb's version contains in-frame clones alone and is incomplete. This sample has 350,000 to 450,000 clones, with around 86% found just once. The sequences come from peripheral blood, collected in a trial of Ad26.COV2.S vaccine versus placebo. All receptors derive from a person aged 18-60 years who received the Ad26.COV2.S COVID-19 vaccine or a placebo.

The gene calls are TRBV3-1 (or the pseudogene TRBV3-2) and TRBJ1-6; 9 bases are a match to TRBD1. The CDR3 extends over 17 amino acids. Per germline, CDR1 LGHDT and CDR2 YNNKEL (reference sequence). The J segment lost 0 bases and the V segment lost 3 bases, leaving 3 bases of the junction unmatched. CDR3 protein: CASSQVTGGSYNSPLHF. Here the CDR3 DNA reads TGTGCCAGCAGCCAGGTGACAGGGGGCTCCTATAATTCACCCCTCCACTTT.

V is TRBV30 and J is TRBJ2-3, with D unresolved. This CDR3 has 12 residues. The germline gives CDR1 GTSNPN, CDR2 SVGIG (reference sequence). The V end lost 5 bases, the J end lost 2 bases, and 8 bases lay between the germline ends. CDR3 DNA: TGTGCCTGGGGGTTCTCCACAGATACGCAGTATTTT. This sequence encodes CAWGFSTDTQYF.

The V call is TRBV12-3 or TRBV12-4, the J call TRBJ2-7; no clear D gene. Trimming pared 6 bases from V and 3 bases from J, leaving 12 bases between. The CDR3 is 13 residues long. Here the CDR3 reads CASSHGLFYEQYF. In DNA, the CDR3 is TGTGCCAGCAGCCACGGGTTGTTCTACGAGCAGTACTTC.

The rearrangement joins TRBV4-2 to TRBJ2-3, with a weak D call TRBD1 (5 bases). Trimming took 0 bases from V and 1 from J, leaving 5 bases between them. CDR3 length: 14 amino acids. The germline CDR1 and CDR2 sequences are LGHNA and YNFKEQ. As DNA, the CDR3 is TGTGCCAGCAGCCAAGAAGGGGGCACAGATACGCAGTATTTT. Protein: CASSQEGGTDTQYF.

The chain employs TRBV5-1 and TRBJ1-1, with D perhaps matching TRBD1 (6 bases). V shed 3 bases and J shed 6 bases, with 12 bases lying between them. The germline gives CDR1 SGHRS, CDR2 YFSETQ. CDR3 size: 13 residues. CDR3 in amino acids: CASSSQGNAEAFF. In DNA form, the CDR3 reads TGCGCCAGCAGCTCACAGGGCAACGCTGAAGCTTTCTTT.

This sequence joins TRBV27 and TRBJ1-2; a possible D gene is TRBD1 (5 bases). CDR1 and CDR2 (germline): MNHEY, SMNVEV (reference sequence). V lost 4 bases and J 3 bases, leaving 15 bases between the germline ends. The CDR3 totals 15 residues. The CDR3 region has the DNA TGTGCCAGCAGTTCTATGCGGGACGAAGACTATGGCTACACCTTC. Its translation: CASSSMRDEDYGYTF.

For the CDR3, the DNA is TGTGCCAGCAGTTTAAGTCCGAATAGCAATCAGCCCCAGCATTTT. Encoded protein: CASSLSPNSNQPQHF. This rearrangement joins TRBV27 to TRBJ1-5; no clear D gene. There are 15 residues in the CDR3. CDR1 is MNHEY, CDR2 SMNVEV, per germline (reference sequence). The V and J ends lost 2 bases and 0 bases respectively, with 8 bases between them.

The chain recombines TRBV20-1 with TRBJ1-2; 8 positions agree with TRBD1. The germline CDR1 and CDR2 sequences are DFQATT and SNEGSKA (reference sequence). V lost 3 bases to trimming and J lost 1 base; unmatched junction nucleotides: 10. The CDR3 is 16 residues long. In DNA, the CDR3 is TGCAGTGCTAGTACCGAGGGGACAGGTCTTAACTATGGCTACACCTTC. Protein: CSASTEGTGLNYGYTF.

This sequence joins TRBV11-2 and TRBJ1-5; D gene uncertain. Germline CDR1 reads SGHAT; CDR2 reads FQNNGV. V was pared by 4 bases and J by 3 bases, with 13 bases between. The CDR3 loop spans 15 amino acids. This chain's CDR3 is CASSSLGVTNQPQHF. DNA of the CDR3: TGTGCCAGCAGCTCTCTCGGGGTTACCAATCAGCCCCAGCATTTT.

This clone was counted between two and nine times. The chain has TRBV5-3 and TRBJ2-7; D not certain. TRBV5-3 is reported as an ORF; its role is uncertain. The CDR3 is made up of 16 amino acids. Trimming stripped 4 bases from V and 4 bases from J, with 21 bases between. The CDR3 DNA follows: TGTGCCAGAAGCCGAGGCGGACCCGAACTAAAGTACGAGCAGTACTTC. This sequence encodes CARSRGGPELKYEQYF.

The chain uses TRBV18 and TRBJ2-7, with 7 bases lining up with TRBD1. The CDR3 contains 14 residues. CDR1 is KGHSH and CDR2 is LQKENI in the germline V gene. Germline trimming cut 4 bases from V and 4 bases from J; bases unmatched to any gene: 7. For the CDR3, the DNA is TGTGCCAGCTCACTGGAGGAGACAGGGTACGAGCAGTACTTC. It specifies CASSLEETGYEQYF.

Of note for this clone: The same CDR3 is also encoded by other DNA sequences in this sample. The V and J genes are TRBV4-2 and TRBJ1-1; D is uncertain. Looked up from germline, CDR1 is LGHNA and CDR2 is YNFKEQ. V lost 1 base, J lost 5 bases, and 8 bases lay in between. The CDR3 is 13 residues long. As DNA, the CDR3 is TGTGCCAGCAGCCAAGGGCGGGATACTGAAGCTTTCTTT. Residues: CASSQGRDTEAFF.

This sequence joins TRBV3-1 (or the pseudogene TRBV3-2) and TRBJ1-6; 12 bases are a match to TRBD1. V lost 5 bases and J lost 7; bases outside the gene matches: 6. In germline, CDR1 is LGHDT, CDR2 YNNKEL (reference sequence). This CDR3 comprises 16 residues. Written as DNA, the CDR3 is TGTGCCAGCAGCAGGGGGACAGGGGGCTCGAATTCACCCCTCCACTTT. This gives the protein CASSRGTGGSNSPLHF.

This clone was seen only once. This rearrangement joins TRBV5-4 to TRBJ2-7; 14 nucleotides match TRBD2. The germline CDR1 and CDR2 sequences are SGHNT and YYREEE (reference sequence). Trimming removed 4 bases from V and 4 bases from J; junction bases left unmatched: 7. The CDR3 contains 16 residues. CDR3 residues: CASSVPGLAGEYEQYF. The CDR3 DNA reads TGTGCCAGCAGCGTACCGGGACTAGCGGGGGAATACGAGCAGTACTTC.

This clone appeared a single time. V gene TRBV10-2 combines with J gene TRBJ1-1; D unresolved. The CDR3 spans 11 residues. Looked up from germline, CDR1 is WSHSY and CDR2 is SAAADI. V was shortened by 3 bases and J by 8 bases, with 7 bases between the two germline ends. The CDR3 region is CASSETVEAFF. As DNA, the CDR3 is TGCGCCAGCAGTGAAACAGTGGAAGCTTTCTTT.

This clone was counted once. The chain carries TRBV4-1 and TRBJ2-1, with TRBD2 identical over 14 bases. Germline CDR1 reads MGHRA; CDR2 reads YSYEKL. This CDR3 spans 17 amino acids. V gave up 4 bases and J gave up 6 bases; unmatched junction bases: 8. Here the CDR3 DNA reads TGCGCCAGCAGCCCCAGACTAGCGGGGGGGCCTGTCAATGAGCAGTTCTTC. Amino acid sequence: CASSPRLAGGPVNEQFF.

V and J are TRBV20-1 and TRBJ1-5, with D possibly being TRBD1 (6 bases). The CDR3 contains 14 residues. Trimming left V 4 bases short and J 2 bases short, with 12 bases between. Germline loops: CDR1 DFQATT, CDR2 SNEGSKA (reference sequence). The CDR3 coding sequence is TGCAGTGCTACTGAGGGGGGCGGCAATCAGCCCCAGCATTTT. This codes for CSATEGGGNQPQHF.

The chain recombines TRBV7-6 with TRBJ1-4; 7 nucleotides match TRBD1. CDR1 is SGHVS and CDR2 is FNYEAQ in the germline V gene. The ends lost 5 bases at V and 3 bases at J; junction bases unmatched: 12. The CDR3 consists of 17 residues. The CDR3 loop reads CASSLYEGAMANEKLFF. In DNA, the CDR3 is TGTGCCAGCAGCCTCTATGAGGGGGCGATGGCTAATGAAAAACTGTTTTTT. Full variable domain (remainder filled in from reference TRBV7-6 and TRBJ1-4): GAGVSQSPRYKVTKRGQDVALRCDPISGHVSLYWYRQALGQGPEFLTYFNYEAQQDKSGLPNDRFSAERPEGSISTLTIQRTEQRDSAMYRCASSLYEGAMANEKLFFGSGTQLSVL.

The CDR3 nucleotides are TGTGCCAGCAGTTACTGGAAACAGGGGATAGAGGGCGAGCAGTACTTC. The encoded protein is CASSYWKQGIEGEQYF. V gene TRBV6-6 combines with J gene TRBJ2-7, with 7 bases that match TRBD1. V trimming: 1 base; J trimming: 6 bases; junction bases outside the gene matches: 12. The length of the CDR3 is 16 residues. Germline lookup yields CDR1 MNHNY and CDR2 SVGAGI (reference sequence).

The J gene is TRBJ2-1, the V gene TRBV7-6, with unresolved D. CDR3 length: 14 residues. In germline, CDR1 is SGHVS, CDR2 FNYEAQ. Trimming pared 0 bases from V and 3 bases from J, leaving 6 bases between. The CDR3: CASSLAPLYNEQFF. CDR3 DNA sequence: TGTGCCAGCAGCTTAGCGCCCCTCTACAATGAGCAGTTCTTC. The full variable domain, completed using reference TRBV7-6 and TRBJ2-1, is GAGVSQSPRYKVTKRGQDVALRCDPISGHVSLYWYRQALGQGPEFLTYFNYEAQQDKSGLPNDRFSAERPEGSISTLTIQRTEQRDSAMYRCASSLAPLYNEQFFGPGTRLTVL.

This chain uses TRBV11-2 with TRBJ1-2; 7 bases line up with TRBD1. After removal of 5 bases from V and 4 bases from J, the junction contained 10 bases not matched to a gene. Germline values: CDR1 SGHAT, CDR2 FQNNGV. The CDR3 runs to 15 residues. The CDR3 spells CASSRKGALVYGYTF. The CDR3 nucleotides read TGTGCCAGCAGCCGTAAGGGGGCGTTGGTCTATGGCTACACCTTC.

V gene TRBV3-1 (or the pseudogene TRBV3-2) combines with J gene TRBJ2-2; D possibly corresponds to TRBD2 (6 bases). Trimming removed 0 bases from V and 6 bases from J, with 11 bases in between. The CDR3 has 15 residues. Per the germline V gene, CDR1 is LGHDT and CDR2 is YNNKEL (reference sequence). The CDR3 bases are TGTGCCAGCAGCCAAGAATACGGAGGGTCCGGGGAGCTGTTTTTT. This gives the protein CASSQEYGGSGELFF.

Notes on this clone: Other DNA sequences in the same sample also yield this CDR3. V and J are TRBV5-1 and TRBJ2-5, with D maybe TRBD1 (5 bases). The V and J ends lost 0 bases and 4 bases respectively, with 10 bases between them. Germline V gives CDR1 SGHRS, CDR2 YFSETQ. This CDR3 is built from 14 residues. CDR3 sequence: CASSLGQGRETQYF. Written as DNA, the CDR3 is TGCGCCAGCAGCTTGGGGCAGGGTAGAGAGACCCAGTACTTC.

The V gene is TRBV18, the J gene TRBJ2-1; D is ambiguous. Trimming pared 4 bases from V and 9 bases from J, leaving 4 bases between. The CDR3 totals 10 residues. The germline V gene encodes CDR1 KGHSH and CDR2 LQKENI. For the CDR3, the DNA is TGTGCCAGCTCACGGAGTGAGCAGTTCTTC. Encoded protein: CASSRSEQFF.

The V call is TRBV4-1, the J call TRBJ2-5; no clear D gene. With 3 bases removed from V and 3 bases from J, the gap between germline ends came to 5 bases. Germline V gene lookup returns CDR1 MGHRA and CDR2 YSYEKL. The length of the CDR3 is 12 residues. The CDR3 coding sequence is TGCGCCAGCAGCCAGACCAAAGAGACCCAGTACTTC. Its protein is CASSQTKETQYF.